The sequence of this TCR beta chain was determined in a study of T cells in Graves' hyperthyroidism and ophthalmopathy. Researchers took RNA transcripts and amplified the TCR beta CDR3 regions from them. The primer set for the first-round RT-PCR of the TCR CDR3 was HTBI. TCRdb processed the multiplex PCR reads anew with MiXCR; each CDR3 protein has one entry. Altogether about 550,000 distinct CDR3 sequences are present, more than 20% being singletons, with the ten largest covering 26%. Study-wide points: A model built on 13 V-J features separated ophthalmopathy from stable hyperthyroidism.

Absence of ophthalmopathy progression within 18 months defined stable Graves' hyperthyroidism. Participants, patients aged 18 to 65, had newly diagnosed hyperthyroidism with a duration under 2 months. The diagnostic basis comprised clinical symptoms, serum thyroxine and TRAb, thyroid ultrasound and orbital computed tomography. Ten or more counts support this clonotype. Its antigen is still unknown. Germline loops: CDR1 SGHTA, CDR2 FQGNSA. V gave up 1 base and J gave up 6 bases; unmatched junction bases: 10. CDR3 length equals 16 residues. Sequencing input: blood. This TCR came from a man aged 18 to 30 with Graves' hyperthyroidism. The rearrangement links TRBV7-2 to TRBJ2-5, with 8 bases matching TRBD1. CDR3 bases: TGTGCCAGCAGCTTAGGACCAGGGGGCTCTGGGAAGACCCAGTACTTC. This encodes CASSLGPGGSGKTQYF. Using reference TRBV7-2 and TRBJ2-5 for the parts outside the CDR3, the full variable domain is GAGVSQSPSNKVTEKGKDVELRCDPISGHTALYWYRQSLGQGLEFLIYFQGNSAPDKSGLPSDRFSAERTGGSVSTLTIQRTQQEDSAVYLCASSLGPGGSGKTQYFGPGTRLLVL.